Listed here is a single T cell receptor (beta chain). These data belong to a study of blood T cell repertoires in COVID-19. Across the study: Researchers got acute and convalescent COVID-19 samples from the United States, Italy and Spain. Sample material is recorded as cDNA or gDNA derived from T cells, B-cell-depleted T cells, or PBMCs.

CDR3 length equals 15 residues. Germline V gives CDR1 SGHVS, CDR2 FQNEAQ. Trimming stripped 2 bases from V and 0 bases from J, with 10 bases between. The authors' processing: Amplification from reference gene primers served as the basis for estimated nucleated cell counts. The method was immunoSEQ multiplex PCR; TCRdb's version includes in-frame clones alone and lacks a portion of them. V and J calls and clone size are as listed in that table; D and trimming were resolved from the DNA. The sample contains roughly 200,000 clones, 65% to 85% of which appear only once. Specimen: peripheral blood. The source is a man aged 45-65 years with active or convalescent COVID-19. The chain combines TRBV7-8 with TRBJ1-2, with a possible D match to TRBD1 (6 bases). The CDR3 loop is CASSLMGASNYGYTF. As DNA, the CDR3 is TGTGCCAGCAGCTTAATGGGGGCTTCTAACTATGGCTACACCTTC.